This T cell receptor (beta chain) was documented in a study of neurological immune-mediated disorders. This clonotype was observed at least ten times. The authors made cDNA by 5'RACE with 10-nucleotide random UMIs. A single run covered 15-18 subjects with over 170 million TCR-beta sequences. TCRdb reprocessed the 5' RACE reads with MiXCR, giving one entry per CDR3 protein. In the table there are over 65,000 distinct CDR3 sequences, 9.4% of which are singletons. Among the participants, healthy controls were blood bank volunteers in Maryland, USA. The CDR3 contains 13 residues. V was clipped by 7 bases and J by 3 bases; unmatched bases: 4. From germline, CDR1 is SGHTA and CDR2 FQGNSA.

The rearrangement links TRBV7-2 to TRBJ1-2; TRBD1 aligns across 8 bases. The source of this sequence is a man aged 50-59 years in good health. The sequenced sample consisted of PBMCs. CDR3 coding DNA: TGTGCCAGCACCCCGACAGGGGACTATGGCTACACCTTC. This sequence encodes CASTPTGDYGYTF. Looking up the rest from reference TRBV7-2 and TRBJ1-2 gives the full variable domain: GAGVSQSPSNKVTEKGKDVELRCDPISGHTALYWYRQSLGQGLEFLIYFQGNSAPDKSGLPSDRFSAERTGGSVSTLTIQRTQQEDSAVYLCASTPTGDYGYTFGSGTRLTVV.